The 17 T cell receptor beta chains reported below all come from one sample, sequenced in a study of T cell repertoires in cytomegalovirus infection. The antigens of these receptors remain unknown. TCRdb itself ran the reads through MiXCR, one entry per CDR3 protein. The data show about 470,000 distinct CDR3 sequences, with approximately 46% seen just once and about 41% held by the top ten. Here the sequenced sample was cultured PBMCs, taken from culture after CMV antigen stimulation. These TCRs come from a human donor in good health (CMV status not recorded). Some clones in this sample may be carry-over from other donors' samples.

The gene calls are TRBV5-6 and TRBJ1-5, with a tentative D call TRBD1 (6 bases). The germline V and J ends were trimmed by 1 base and 1 base, with 12 bases remaining between them. From germline, CDR1 is SGHDT and CDR2 YYEEEE. The CDR3 runs 16 residues. The CDR3 DNA is TGTGCCAGCAGCTTGTTCGGGGGCGGAAGCAATCAGCCCCAGCATTTT. Amino acids: CASSLFGGGSNQPQHF.

This rearrangement joins TRBV28 to TRBJ2-5, with 9 bases fitting TRBD1. The CDR3 extends over 16 amino acids. Germline CDR1 reads MDHEN; CDR2 reads SYDVKM. The junction had 8 bases not matched to a gene; V was cut back by 6 bases and J by 0 bases. CDR3 nucleotide sequence: TGTGCCAGCAGGGACGGGGGACAGGGCCACCAAGAGACCCAGTACTTC. Translating gives CASRDGGQGHQETQYF.

The table lists this clonotype with a few counts. The chain couples TRBV6-5 to TRBJ2-3; the match to TRBD1 covers 8 bases. Germline values: CDR1 MNHEY, CDR2 SVGAGI. This CDR3 contains 17 residues. V dropped 5 bases and J dropped 0; count of bases not matched to a gene: 10. CDR3 sequence: CASSPNPGGLSTDTQYF. The CDR3 nucleotides are TGTGCCAGCAGTCCCAATCCAGGGGGCTTAAGCACAGATACGCAGTATTTT.

The chain joins TRBV5-4 to TRBJ2-7, with D maybe TRBD1 (6 bases). The V end lost 0 bases, the J end lost 7 bases, and 14 bases lay between the germline ends. CDR3 length equals 14 residues. Germline values: CDR1 SGHNT, CDR2 YYREEE (reference sequence). CDR3 loop: CASSLGLSQGEQYF. In nucleotides, the CDR3 is TGTGCCAGCAGCTTGGGACTGTCCCAGGGGGAGCAGTACTTC. The full variable domain, completed using reference TRBV5-4 and TRBJ2-7, is ETGVTQSPTHLIKTRGQQVTLRCSSQSGHNTVSWYQQALGQGPQFIFQYYREEENGRGNFPPRFSGLQFPNYSSELNVNALELDDSALYLCASSLGLSQGEQYFGPGTRLTVT.

This clonotype was seen a few times. The V gene is TRBV7-9, the J gene TRBJ2-1; D may be TRBD1 (5 bases). Trimming pared 10 bases from V and 16 bases from J, leaving 23 bases between. The CDR3 covers 12 residues. Germline V lookup: CDR1 SEHNR, CDR2 FQNEAQ (reference sequence). The CDR3 sequence is CATEWGRPTVFF. DNA for the CDR3: TGTGCCACCGAATGGGGCCGACCGACCGTCTTCTTC. The whole variable domain, filled in from reference TRBV7-9 and TRBJ2-1, reads DTGVSQNPRHKITKRGQNVTFRCDPISEHNRLYWYRQTLGQGPEFLTYFQNEAQLEKSRLLSDRFSAERPKGSFSTLEIQRTEQGDSAMYLCATEWGRPTVFFGPGTRLTVL.

The rearrangement links TRBV6-1 to TRBJ2-3, with no clear D. Looked up from germline, CDR1 is MNHNS and CDR2 is SASEGT. The CDR3 spans 13 residues. V shed 1 base and J shed 6 bases, with 8 bases lying between them. For the CDR3, the DNA is TGTGCCAGCAGTGAAGAGCTACTGGATACGCAGTATTTT. Translation gives CASSEELLDTQYF.

This chain uses TRBV5-3 with TRBJ1-4; D is unclear. Being an ORF, TRBV5-3 has a function that is uncertain. The CDR3 has 14 amino acids. Trimming removed 8 bases at V and 12 bases at J, with 23 bases between. The CDR3 spells CASRFDPGRRELFF. DNA of the CDR3: TGTGCCAGCAGATTCGATCCAGGCCGAAGGGAACTGTTTTTT.

This clonotype has a count of ten or more. The chain uses TRBV12-3 or TRBV12-4 and TRBJ2-5; 10 bases are shared with TRBD2. The CDR3 covers 14 residues. V shed 2 bases, J shed 5 bases, and the junction held 2 bases outside the gene matches. The CDR3 nucleotides read TGTGCCAGCAGTTTAAGCGGGAGGGAGGAGACCCAGTACTTC. This gives the protein CASSLSGREETQYF.

This clonotype has a handful of counts. This sequence joins TRBV7-2 and TRBJ2-1; no firm D call. The V and J ends lost 5 bases and 7 bases respectively, with 9 bases between them. The CDR3 totals 12 residues. Germline V gene data show CDR1 as SGHTA and CDR2 as FQGNSA. The CDR3, as DNA: TGTGCCAGCAGCATGGGGTTTAATGAGCAGTTCTTC. Residues: CASSMGFNEQFF.

The genes are TRBV7-2 and TRBJ2-1, with 10 bases fitting TRBD2. The V gene's germline CDR1 is SGHTA and CDR2 FQGNSA. This CDR3 is built from 15 residues. V lost 5 bases, J lost 2 bases, and 3 bases stayed unmatched. The CDR3 coding sequence is TGTGCCAGCAGCCCACTAGCGGGACCCTACAATGAGCAGTTCTTC. It translates to CASSPLAGPYNEQFF.

The chain couples TRBV5-4 to TRBJ2-1, with D tentatively TRBD1 (5 bases). This CDR3 is 11 amino acids long. The germline gives CDR1 SGHNT, CDR2 YYREEE (reference sequence). Trimming removed 1 base at V and 10 bases at J, with 6 bases between. In nucleotides, the CDR3 is TGTGCCAGCAGCTTGAACAGGGAGCAGTTCTTC. Translating gives CASSLNREQFF.

The gene calls are TRBV12-3 or TRBV12-4 and TRBJ1-5; possible D gene TRBD1, 6 bases. This CDR3 is built from 15 residues. V was clipped by 3 bases and J by 7 bases, with 16 bases between them. The CDR3 sequence is CASSFTGGPEQPQHF. In DNA form, the CDR3 reads TGTGCCAGCAGTTTCACTGGGGGGCCGGAGCAGCCCCAGCATTTT.

The chain links TRBV6-5 to TRBJ2-7, with 7 bases that match TRBD1. Germline lookup yields CDR1 MNHEY and CDR2 SVGAGI. V was clipped by 6 bases and J by 5 bases; unmatched bases: 10. CDR3 length: 14 amino acids. The CDR3 nucleotides read TGTGCCAGCAGCCAGACAGGGATTTCCCACGAGCAGTACTTC. This sequence encodes CASSQTGISHEQYF.

About this clonotype itself: Sequence at one end of the junction differs from germline and may be a read error. This rearrangement joins TRBV5-3 to TRBJ2-3; 7 bases align to TRBD1. TRBV5-3 is identified as an open reading frame with a role that is uncertain. The CDR3 has 15 residues. CDR3 loop: CASSSRTGSTDTQYF. The DNA of the CDR3 is TGTGCCAGCAGCTCTAGGACAGGAAGCACAGATACGCAGTATTTT.

The chain employs TRBV11-2 and TRBJ2-5; D gene unclear. Deletions cut 6 bases from V and 5 bases from J, with 13 bases between. Germline V gene lookup returns CDR1 SGHAT and CDR2 FQNNGV. The CDR3 consists of 13 residues. In DNA, the CDR3 is TGTGCCAGCAGGCCCGCCTCCCGGGAGACCCAGTACTTC. Protein sequence: CASRPASRETQYF.

V gene TRBV6-2 or TRBV6-3 combines with J gene TRBJ2-1; D tentatively fits TRBD1 or TRBD2 (6 bases each). The V gene's germline CDR1 is MNHEY and CDR2 SVGEGT. The V end was cut by 4 bases, the J end by 7 bases, with 20 bases between. The CDR3 extends over 16 amino acids. DNA for the CDR3: TGTGCCAGCAGTTCAGGTAGTACAGGGACTTGGAATGAGCAGTTCTTC. Translating it yields CASSSGSTGTWNEQFF.

The rearrangement links TRBV12-3 or TRBV12-4 to TRBJ2-3; 7 bases match TRBD2. Germline trimming cut 3 bases from V and 3 bases from J; bases unmatched to any gene: 3. This CDR3 contains 14 residues. CDR3 region: CASSFTAGTDTQYF. The CDR3 DNA reads as TGTGCCAGCAGTTTCACAGCGGGGACAGATACGCAGTATTTT.